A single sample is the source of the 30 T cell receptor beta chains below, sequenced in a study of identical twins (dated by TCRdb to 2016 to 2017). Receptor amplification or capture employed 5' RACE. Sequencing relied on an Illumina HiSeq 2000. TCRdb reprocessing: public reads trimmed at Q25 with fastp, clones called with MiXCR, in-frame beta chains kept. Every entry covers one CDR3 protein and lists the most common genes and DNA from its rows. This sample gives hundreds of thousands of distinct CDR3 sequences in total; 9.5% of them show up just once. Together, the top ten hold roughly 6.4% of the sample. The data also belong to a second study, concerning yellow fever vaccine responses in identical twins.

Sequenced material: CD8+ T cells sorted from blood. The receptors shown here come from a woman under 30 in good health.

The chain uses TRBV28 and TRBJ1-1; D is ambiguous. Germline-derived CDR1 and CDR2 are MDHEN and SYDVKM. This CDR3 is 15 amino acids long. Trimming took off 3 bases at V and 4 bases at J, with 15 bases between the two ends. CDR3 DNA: TGTGCCAGCAGTTTCCCTGCAGATCTAGGCACTGAAGCTTTCTTT. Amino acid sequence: CASSFPADLGTEAFF.

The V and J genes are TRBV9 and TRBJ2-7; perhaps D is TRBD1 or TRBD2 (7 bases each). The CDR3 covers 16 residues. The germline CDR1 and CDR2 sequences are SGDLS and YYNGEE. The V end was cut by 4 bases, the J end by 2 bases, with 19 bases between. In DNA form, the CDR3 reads TGTGCCAGCAGCCCAGCAGGCCAGGGGGGGCCCTACGAGCAGTACTTC. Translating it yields CASSPAGQGGPYEQYF.

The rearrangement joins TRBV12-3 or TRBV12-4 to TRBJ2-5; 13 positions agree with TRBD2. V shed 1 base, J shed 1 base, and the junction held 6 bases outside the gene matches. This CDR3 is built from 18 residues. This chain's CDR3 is CASSLEGTSGNGQETQYF. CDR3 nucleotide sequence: TGTGCCAGCAGTTTAGAAGGGACTAGCGGGAACGGCCAAGAGACCCAGTACTTC.

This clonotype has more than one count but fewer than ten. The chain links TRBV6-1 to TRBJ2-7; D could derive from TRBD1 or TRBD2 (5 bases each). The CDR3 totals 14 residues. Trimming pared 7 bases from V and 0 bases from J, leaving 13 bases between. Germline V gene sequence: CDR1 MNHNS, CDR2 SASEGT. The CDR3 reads CASMGEGSSYEQYF. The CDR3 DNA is TGTGCCAGCATGGGGGAAGGAAGCTCCTACGAGCAGTACTTC.

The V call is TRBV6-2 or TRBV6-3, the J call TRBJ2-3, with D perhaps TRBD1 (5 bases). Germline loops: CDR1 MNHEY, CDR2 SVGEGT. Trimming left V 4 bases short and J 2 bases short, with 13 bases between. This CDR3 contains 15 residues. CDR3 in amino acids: CASSSDGAYTDTQYF. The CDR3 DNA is TGTGCCAGCAGTTCGGATGGGGCTTACACAGATACGCAGTATTTT.

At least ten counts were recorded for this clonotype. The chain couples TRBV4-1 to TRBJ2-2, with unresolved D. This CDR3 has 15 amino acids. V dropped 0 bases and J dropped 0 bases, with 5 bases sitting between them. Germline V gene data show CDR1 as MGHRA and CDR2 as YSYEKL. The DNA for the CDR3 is TGCGCCAGCAGCCAAGATTTCACGAACACCGGGGAGCTGTTTTTT. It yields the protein CASSQDFTNTGELFF.

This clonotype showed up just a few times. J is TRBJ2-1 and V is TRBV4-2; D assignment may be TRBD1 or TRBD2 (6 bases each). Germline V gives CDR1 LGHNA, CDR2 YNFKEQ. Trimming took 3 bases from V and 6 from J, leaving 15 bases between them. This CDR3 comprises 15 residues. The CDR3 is CASSHRGERINEQFF. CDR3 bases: TGTGCCAGCAGCCATAGGGGGGAGCGGATCAATGAGCAGTTCTTC.

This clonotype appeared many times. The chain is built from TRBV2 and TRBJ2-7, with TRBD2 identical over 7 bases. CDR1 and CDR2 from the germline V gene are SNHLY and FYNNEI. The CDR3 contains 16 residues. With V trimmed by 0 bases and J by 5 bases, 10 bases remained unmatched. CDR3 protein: CASSEALRGGSNEQYF. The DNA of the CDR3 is TGTGCCAGCAGTGAAGCGCTTCGTGGCGGGAGTAACGAGCAGTACTTC.

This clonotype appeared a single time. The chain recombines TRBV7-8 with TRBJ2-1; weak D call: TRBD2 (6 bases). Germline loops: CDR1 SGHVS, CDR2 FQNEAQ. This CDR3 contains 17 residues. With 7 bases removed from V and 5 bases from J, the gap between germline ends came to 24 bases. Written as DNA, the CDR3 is TGTGCCAGCACCGTCTGGAGGGAGGACTCCAAGCACAATGAGCAGTTCTTC. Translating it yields CASTVWREDSKHNEQFF.

The CDR3 coding sequence is TGTGCCAGCAGTTCCGGGTCCTTCGTGTCTGAGACCCAGTACTTC. Translating gives CASSSGSFVSETQYF. The J gene is TRBJ2-5, the V gene TRBV28, with unresolved D. CDR3 size: 15 residues. The germline gives CDR1 MDHEN, CDR2 SYDVKM. V shed 4 bases and J shed 5 bases, with 17 bases lying between them. The full variable domain, rest sourced from reference TRBV28 and TRBJ2-5, is DVKVTQSSRYLVKRTGEKVFLECVQDMDHENMFWYRQDPGLGLRLIYFSYDVKMKEKGDIPEGYSVSREKKERFSLILESASTNQTSMYLCASSSGSFVSETQYFGPGTRLLVL.

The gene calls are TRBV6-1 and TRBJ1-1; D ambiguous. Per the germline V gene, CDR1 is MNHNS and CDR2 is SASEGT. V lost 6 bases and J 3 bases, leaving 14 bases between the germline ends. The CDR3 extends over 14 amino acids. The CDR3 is CASSDGELDTEAFF. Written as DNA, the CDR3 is TGTGCCAGCAGCGACGGCGAGTTGGACACTGAAGCTTTCTTT.

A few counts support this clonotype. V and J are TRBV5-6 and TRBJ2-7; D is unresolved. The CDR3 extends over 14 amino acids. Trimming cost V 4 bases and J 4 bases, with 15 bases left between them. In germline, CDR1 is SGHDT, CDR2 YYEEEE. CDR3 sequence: CASSAWVVGYEQYF. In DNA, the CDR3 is TGTGCCAGCAGCGCTTGGGTCGTAGGGTACGAGCAGTACTTC.

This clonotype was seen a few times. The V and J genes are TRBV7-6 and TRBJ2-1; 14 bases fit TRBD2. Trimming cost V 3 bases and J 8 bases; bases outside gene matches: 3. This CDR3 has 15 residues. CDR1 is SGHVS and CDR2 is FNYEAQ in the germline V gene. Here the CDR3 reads CASSFRGLAGDEQFF. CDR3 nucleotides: TGTGCCAGCAGCTTTAGGGGACTAGCGGGAGATGAGCAGTTCTTC.

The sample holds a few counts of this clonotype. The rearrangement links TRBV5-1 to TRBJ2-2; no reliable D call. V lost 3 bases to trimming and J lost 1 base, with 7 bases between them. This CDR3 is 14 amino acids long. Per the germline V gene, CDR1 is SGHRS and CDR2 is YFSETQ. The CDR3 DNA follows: TGCGCCAGCAGCTGGGTGTGGAACACCGGGGAGCTGTTTTTT. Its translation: CASSWVWNTGELFF.

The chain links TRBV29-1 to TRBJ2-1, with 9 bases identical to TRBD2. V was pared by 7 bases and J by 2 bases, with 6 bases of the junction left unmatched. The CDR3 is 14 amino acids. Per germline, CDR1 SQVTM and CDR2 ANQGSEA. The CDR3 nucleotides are TGCAGCGGGGATAGCGGGGGAACCTACAATGAGCAGTTCTTC. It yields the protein CSGDSGGTYNEQFF.

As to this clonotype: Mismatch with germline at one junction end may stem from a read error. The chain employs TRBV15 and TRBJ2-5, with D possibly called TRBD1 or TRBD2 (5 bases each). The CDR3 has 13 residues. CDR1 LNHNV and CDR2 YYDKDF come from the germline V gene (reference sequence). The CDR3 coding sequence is TGTGCCACCAGCAGAGAACCTCCGGGGACCCGGTACTTC. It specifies CATSREPPGTRYF.

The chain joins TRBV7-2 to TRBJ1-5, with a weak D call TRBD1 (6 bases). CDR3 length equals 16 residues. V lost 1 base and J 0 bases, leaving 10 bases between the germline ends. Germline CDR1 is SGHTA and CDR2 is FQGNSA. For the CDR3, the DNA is TGTGCCAGCAGCTTAGGGTGGGGGGCTAGCAATCAGCCCCAGCATTTT. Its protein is CASSLGWGASNQPQHF. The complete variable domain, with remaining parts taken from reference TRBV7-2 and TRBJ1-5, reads GAGVSQSPSNKVTEKGKDVELRCDPISGHTALYWYRQSLGQGLEFLIYFQGNSAPDKSGLPSDRFSAERTGGSVSTLTIQRTQQEDSAVYLCASSLGWGASNQPQHFGDGTRLSIL.

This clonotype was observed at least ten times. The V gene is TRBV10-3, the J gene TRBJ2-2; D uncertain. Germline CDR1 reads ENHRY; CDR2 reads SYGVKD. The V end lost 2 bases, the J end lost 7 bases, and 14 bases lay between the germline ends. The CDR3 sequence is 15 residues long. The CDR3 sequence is CAISEPRPLLGELFF. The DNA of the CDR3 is TGTGCCATCAGTGAGCCCCGACCACTTCTCGGGGAGCTGTTTTTT.

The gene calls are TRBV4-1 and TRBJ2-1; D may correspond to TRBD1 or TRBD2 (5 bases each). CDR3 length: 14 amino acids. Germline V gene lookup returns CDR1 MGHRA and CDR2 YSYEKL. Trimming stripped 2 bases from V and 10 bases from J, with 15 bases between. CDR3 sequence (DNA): TGCGCCAGCAGCCAACAGTCAGACGGGGCAGAGCAGTTCTTC. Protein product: CASSQQSDGAEQFF.

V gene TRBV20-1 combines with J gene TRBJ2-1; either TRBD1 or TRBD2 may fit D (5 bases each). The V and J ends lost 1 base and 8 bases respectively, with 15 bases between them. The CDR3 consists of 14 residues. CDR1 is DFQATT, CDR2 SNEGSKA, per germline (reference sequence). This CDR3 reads CSARGSAVGDEQFF. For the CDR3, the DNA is TGCAGTGCTAGAGGGTCGGCGGTGGGGGATGAGCAGTTCTTC.

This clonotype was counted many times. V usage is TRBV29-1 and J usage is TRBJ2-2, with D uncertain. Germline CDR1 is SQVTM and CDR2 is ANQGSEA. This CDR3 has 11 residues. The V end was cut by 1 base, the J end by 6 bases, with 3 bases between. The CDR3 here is CSVEGSGELFF. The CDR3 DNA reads TGCAGCGTTGAAGGGTCCGGGGAGCTGTTTTTT.

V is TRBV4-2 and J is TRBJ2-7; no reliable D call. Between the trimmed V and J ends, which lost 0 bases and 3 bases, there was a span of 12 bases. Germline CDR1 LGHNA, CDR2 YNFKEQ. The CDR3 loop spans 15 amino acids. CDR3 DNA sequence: TGTGCCAGCAGCCAAGATTGGGAAATAAGCTACGAGCAGTACTTC. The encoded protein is CASSQDWEISYEQYF.

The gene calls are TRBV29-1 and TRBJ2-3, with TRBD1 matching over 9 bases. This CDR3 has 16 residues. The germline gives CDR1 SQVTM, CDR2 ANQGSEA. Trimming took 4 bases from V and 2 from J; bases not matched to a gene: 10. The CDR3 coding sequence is TGCAGCGTTGGAAGCACCGGGACAGGGTTCACAGATACGCAGTATTTT. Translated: CSVGSTGTGFTDTQYF.

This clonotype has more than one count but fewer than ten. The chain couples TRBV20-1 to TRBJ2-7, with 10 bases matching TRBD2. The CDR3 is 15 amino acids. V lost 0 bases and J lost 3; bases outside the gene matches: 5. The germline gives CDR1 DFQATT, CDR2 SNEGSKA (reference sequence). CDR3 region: CSARDGLAGGYEQYF. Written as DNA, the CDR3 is TGCAGTGCTAGAGATGGGTTAGCGGGGGGCTACGAGCAGTACTTC.

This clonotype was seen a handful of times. This CDR3 reads CASSRTSGLNEQFF. In DNA, the CDR3 is TGTGCCAGCAGTCGGACTAGCGGGCTAAATGAGCAGTTCTTC. The V and J genes are TRBV27 and TRBJ2-1, with 11 nucleotides matching TRBD2. The CDR3 spans 14 residues. Trimming at V came to 5 bases and at J to 7 bases, leaving 4 bases not matched to a gene. The germline V gene has CDR1 MNHEY and CDR2 SMNVEV (reference sequence).

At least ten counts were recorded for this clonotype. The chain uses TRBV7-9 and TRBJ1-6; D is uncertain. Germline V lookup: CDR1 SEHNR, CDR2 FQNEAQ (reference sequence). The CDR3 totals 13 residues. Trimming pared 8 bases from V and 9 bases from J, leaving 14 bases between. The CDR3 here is CASEDYVGSPLHF. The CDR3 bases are TGTGCCAGCGAGGATTACGTCGGTTCACCCCTCCACTTT.

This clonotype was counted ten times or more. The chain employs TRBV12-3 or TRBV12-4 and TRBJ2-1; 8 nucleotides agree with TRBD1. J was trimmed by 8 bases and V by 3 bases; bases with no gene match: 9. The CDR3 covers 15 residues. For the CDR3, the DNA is TGTGCCAGCAGTTTGCCCCAGGGGGCTAATTATGAGCAGTTCTTC. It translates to CASSLPQGANYEQFF.

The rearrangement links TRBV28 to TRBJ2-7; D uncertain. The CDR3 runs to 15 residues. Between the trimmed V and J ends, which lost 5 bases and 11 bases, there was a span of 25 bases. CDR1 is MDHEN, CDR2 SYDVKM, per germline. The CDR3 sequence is CASSLQASLIRGEYF. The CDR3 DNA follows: TGTGCCAGCAGTCTTCAGGCATCCCTCATCCGTGGGGAGTACTTC. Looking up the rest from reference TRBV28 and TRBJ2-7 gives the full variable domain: DVKVTQSSRYLVKRTGEKVFLECVQDMDHENMFWYRQDPGLGLRLIYFSYDVKMKEKGDIPEGYSVSREKKERFSLILESASTNQTSMYLCASSLQASLIRGEYFGPGTRLTVT.

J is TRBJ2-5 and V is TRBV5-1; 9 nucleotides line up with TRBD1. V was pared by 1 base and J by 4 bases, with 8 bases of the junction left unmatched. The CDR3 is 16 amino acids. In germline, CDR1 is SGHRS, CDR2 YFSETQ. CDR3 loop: CASSLKRNRGPETQYF. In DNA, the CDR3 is TGCGCCAGCAGCTTGAAGCGAAACAGGGGGCCAGAGACCCAGTACTTC.

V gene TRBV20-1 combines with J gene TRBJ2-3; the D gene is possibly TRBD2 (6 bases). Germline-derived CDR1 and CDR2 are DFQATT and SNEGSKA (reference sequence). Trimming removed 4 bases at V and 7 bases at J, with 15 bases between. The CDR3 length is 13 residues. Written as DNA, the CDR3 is TGCAGTGCTAAGACCCGGGGGATAAATACGCAGTATTTT. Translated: CSAKTRGINTQYF.